This is a list of T cell receptor beta chains from one sample in a study of T cell repertoires in cytomegalovirus infection. TCRdb re-called the reads with MiXCR, one entry per CDR3 protein. The sample shows 250,000 to 300,000 distinct CDR3 sequences, roughly an eighth of them seen only once. Sequencing was carried out using PBMCs. The receptors shown here come from a human donor in good health (CMV status not recorded). Some clones in this sample may be carry-over from other donors' samples. The CDR3 runs from the conserved cysteine through the conserved F or W. A D gene is named only where the DNA matches it firmly. Size is stated for part of the rows, as once, few or many counts, or as a class when the clone is expanded.

D gene	J gene	clone size	CDR3 length	V gene	CDR3 protein	CDR3 DNA
TRBD2	TRBJ2-2	few	14	TRBV12-3/TRBV12-4	CASTRLGRAGELFF	TGTGCCAGCACCCGTTTGGGGAGGGCGGGGGAGCTGTTTTTT
NA	TRBJ2-7	many	12	TRBV12-3/TRBV12-4	CASSFRAYEQYF	TGTGCCAGCAGTTTTCGGGCCTACGAGCAGTACTTC
TRBD1	TRBJ1-2	NA	14	TRBV7-2	CASSPRQGAFGYTF	TGTGCCAGCAGCCCCCGACAGGGGGCGTTTGGCTACACCTTC
NA	TRBJ1-6	many	14	TRBV19	CASSPGQKNSPLHF	TGTGCCAGTAGTCCCGGACAGAAAAATTCACCCCTCCACTTT
TRBD1	TRBJ2-1	many	17	TRBV13	CASSLEGGTGGDNEQFF	TGTGCCAGCAGCTTAGAAGGCGGGACAGGCGGAGACAATGAGCAGTTCTTC
NA	TRBJ1-2	many	14	TRBV5-1	CASSARTFNYGYTF	TGCGCCAGCAGCGCCAGAACTTTTAACTATGGCTACACCTTC
TRBD1	TRBJ2-6	few	20	TRBV5-4	CASSPRHRGLPGSGANVLTF	TGTGCCAGCAGCCCGCGCCACAGGGGGCTTCCCGGCTCTGGGGCCAACGTCCTGACTTTC
NA	TRBJ1-1	many	15	TRBV25-1	CASSERGRWGTEAFF	TGTGCCAGCAGTGAAAGAGGGCGGTGGGGCACTGAAGCTTTCTTT
NA	TRBJ2-7	many	15	TRBV20-1	CSAPETGARSYEQYF	TGCAGTGCCCCCGAGACAGGCGCTCGCTCCTACGAGCAGTACTTC
TRBD2	TRBJ2-3	NA	14	TRBV20-1	CSARGGSRTDTQYF	TGCAGTGCTAGGGGCGGGAGTAGAACAGATACGCAGTATTTT
NA	TRBJ2-3	few	15	TRBV23-1	CASSRRTRGRDTQYF	TGCGCCAGCAGTCGGCGGACTAGGGGGAGAGATACGCAGTATTTT
TRBD1	TRBJ1-4	many	14	TRBV7-9	CATGQGATNEKLFF	TGTGCCACCGGACAGGGTGCAACTAATGAAAAACTGTTTTTT
NA	TRBJ2-3	many	16	TRBV6-6	CASSWTAQGRTDTQYF	TGTGCCAGCAGTTGGACAGCCCAGGGACGCACAGATACGCAGTATTTT
TRBD1	TRBJ1-4	few	14	TRBV29-1	CSVEVQGVGEKLFF	TGCAGCGTTGAAGTCCAGGGGGTTGGGGAAAAACTGTTTTTT
TRBD2	TRBJ2-7	many	18	TRBV6-5	CASSYLGPTSGRAYEQYF	TGTGCCAGCAGTTACTTAGGTCCGACTAGCGGGAGAGCCTACGAGCAGTACTTC
NA	TRBJ1-1	few	13	TRBV20-1	CSARHGGRTEAFF	TGCAGTGCCAGGCATGGGGGAAGGACTGAAGCTTTCTTT
NA	TRBJ2-7	many	14	TRBV7-8	CASSLIAGSYEQYF	TGTGCCAGCAGCTTAATTGCGGGCTCCTACGAGCAGTACTTC
NA	TRBJ2-3	many	17	TRBV6-5	CASSYSALRERTDTQYF	TGTGCCAGCAGTTATTCCGCGTTGCGGGAACGCACAGATACGCAGTATTTT
NA	TRBJ2-7	few	14	TRBV6-5	CASRWGDTSYEQYF	TGTGCCAGCAGATGGGGAGACACGTCCTACGAGCAGTACTTC
NA	TRBJ1-5	NA	14	TRBV20-1	CSASGSQQNQPQHF	TGCAGTGCTAGTGGTTCACAGCAAAATCAGCCCCAGCATTTT
TRBD2	TRBJ2-1	NA	17	TRBV5-1	CASSWGTLLAGGYEQFF	TGCGCCAGCAGCTGGGGAACCCTTCTAGCGGGGGGGTATGAGCAGTTCTTC
NA	TRBJ2-3	few	13	TRBV29-1	CSAKYRNTDTQYF	TGCAGCGCTAAATACAGGAACACAGATACGCAGTATTTT
TRBD1	TRBJ2-2	few	14	TRBV29-1	CSVRMDRDTGELFF	TGCAGCGTTCGAATGGACAGGGACACCGGGGAGCTGTTTTTT
NA	TRBJ1-4	NA	13	TRBV4-2	CATRRGTDEKLFF	TGTGCCACCCGTAGGGGGACGGATGAAAAACTGTTTTTT
NA	TRBJ2-2	few	13	TRBV29-1	CSASTRGTGELFF	TGCAGCGCCTCCACTCGGGGTACCGGGGAGCTGTTTTTT
NA	TRBJ2-5	many	14	TRBV7-2	CASTLRTGVETQYF	TGTGCCAGCACCCTGCGTACTGGAGTAGAGACCCAGTACTTC
NA	TRBJ1-3	many	16	TRBV12-3/TRBV12-4	CASSPGGGSSGNTIYF	TGTGCCAGCAGTCCGGGGGGGGGATCCTCTGGAAACACCATATATTTT
NA	TRBJ2-7	few	15	TRBV7-6	CASNDNPGQTYEQYF	TGTGCCAGCAATGATAATCCGGGACAAACCTACGAGCAGTACTTC
NA	TRBJ2-5	many	14	TRBV7-6	CASSLGQAVETQYF	TGTGCCAGCAGCTTAGGACAGGCTGTGGAGACCCAGTACTTC
TRBD1	TRBJ2-7	NA	19	TRBV2	CASSEDLFRDRRSSYEQYF	TGTGCCAGCAGTGAAGATCTCTTCCGGGACAGGCGAAGCTCCTACGAGCAGTACTTC
NA	TRBJ2-3	NA	14	TRBV2	CASSVRGPTDTQYF	TGTGCCAGCAGTGTTCGGGGGCCCACAGATACGCAGTATTTT
NA	TRBJ2-3	NA	15	TRBV7-9	CASSSSGSRTDTQYF	TGTGCCAGCAGCAGCAGCGGGTCACGAACGGATACGCAGTATTTT
TRBD1	TRBJ1-2	many	14	TRBV4-1	CASSQVGGQGTYTF	TGCGCCAGCAGCCAAGTGGGGGGACAGGGAACCTACACCTTC
NA	TRBJ2-3	NA	16	TRBV4-3	CASSQEGARGTDTQYF	TGCGCCAGCAGCCAAGAAGGCGCCCGAGGCACAGATACGCAGTATTTT
NA	TRBJ2-1	NA	16	TRBV9	CASSETLSGGPNEQFF	TGTGCCAGCAGCGAAACCTTATCTGGAGGCCCCAATGAGCAGTTCTTC
TRBD1	TRBJ1-2	NA	15	TRBV6-6	CASSYGDRIDYGYTF	TGTGCCAGCAGTTACGGGGACAGGATCGACTATGGCTACACCTTC
NA	TRBJ1-4	few	16	TRBV28	CASSPPGGYTNEKLFF	TGTGCCAGCAGCCCCCCTGGGGGATACACTAATGAAAAACTGTTTTTT
NA	TRBJ1-2	many	20	TRBV28	CASRLSGFTLNLPSPYGYTF	TGTGCCAGCAGACTTTCAGGGTTTACCCTAAACCTCCCCTCTCCCTATGGCTACACCTTC
TRBD1	TRBJ2-5	NA	11	TRBV7-9	CANSSTGEVTF	TGTGCCAACAGCTCGACAGGGGAGGTCACCTTC
TRBD1	TRBJ1-1	few	16	TRBV4-2	CASSHWTGAVDTEAFF	TGTGCCAGCAGCCACTGGACAGGGGCTGTGGACACTGAAGCTTTCTTT
NA	TRBJ2-2	many	14	TRBV11-2	CASQGGENTGELFF	TGTGCCTCCCAGGGGGGAGAGAACACCGGGGAGCTGTTTTTT
TRBD1	TRBJ1-4	NA	15	TRBV20-1	CSARETGEDVEKLFF	TGCAGTGCCAGAGAAACAGGGGAGGACGTTGAAAAACTGTTTTTT
TRBD2	TRBJ2-1	many	14	TRBV7-2	CASSLRGGENEQFF	TGTGCCAGCAGCTTACGCGGGGGGGAGAATGAGCAGTTCTTC
TRBD1	TRBJ1-5	NA	17	TRBV12-3/TRBV12-4	CASRVTGVGIGNQPQHF	TGTGCCAGCAGAGTGACAGGGGTCGGTATTGGCAATCAGCCCCAGCATTTT
NA	TRBJ1-1	NA	13	TRBV29-1	CSVVRTMNTEAFF	TGCAGCGTTGTGCGAACCATGAACACTGAAGCTTTCTTT
TRBD1	TRBJ2-7	many	13	TRBV7-2	CASSNRGQSEQYF	TGTGCCAGCAGTAACAGGGGGCAAAGCGAGCAGTACTTC
NA	TRBJ1-1	many	12	TRBV7-9	CASSFLNTEAFF	TGTGCCAGCAGCTTTTTGAACACTGAAGCTTTCTTT
NA	TRBJ2-1	few	17	TRBV7-9	CASSLGNGKSSYNEQFF	TGTGCCAGCAGCTTAGGGAACGGAAAAAGCTCCTACAATGAGCAGTTCTTC